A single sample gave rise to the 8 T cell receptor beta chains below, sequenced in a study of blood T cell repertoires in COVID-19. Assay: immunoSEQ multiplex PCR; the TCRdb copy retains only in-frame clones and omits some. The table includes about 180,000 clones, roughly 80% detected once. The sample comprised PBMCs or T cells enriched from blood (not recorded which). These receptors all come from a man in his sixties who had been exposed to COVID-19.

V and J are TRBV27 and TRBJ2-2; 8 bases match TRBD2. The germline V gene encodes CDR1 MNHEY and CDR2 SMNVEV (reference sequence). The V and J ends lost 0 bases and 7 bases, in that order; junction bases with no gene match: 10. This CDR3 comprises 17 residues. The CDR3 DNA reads TGTGCCAGCAGTTTATCGTGGAGCGGGGGCGGGGGCGGGGAGCTGTTTTTT. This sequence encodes CASSLSWSGGGGGELFF.

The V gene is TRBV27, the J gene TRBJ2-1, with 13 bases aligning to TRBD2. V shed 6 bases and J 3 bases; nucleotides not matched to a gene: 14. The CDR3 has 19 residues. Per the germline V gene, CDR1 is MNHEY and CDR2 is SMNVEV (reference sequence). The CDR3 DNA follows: TGTGCCAGCAGCCGGACTAGCGGGAGTAATCCTTTTTTCTACAATGAGCAGTTCTTC. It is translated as CASSRTSGSNPFFYNEQFF.

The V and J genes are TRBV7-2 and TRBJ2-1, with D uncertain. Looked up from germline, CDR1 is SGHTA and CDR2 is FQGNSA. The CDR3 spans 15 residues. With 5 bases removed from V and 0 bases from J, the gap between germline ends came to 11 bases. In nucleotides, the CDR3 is TGTGCCAGCAGCCCGAGCGTGAACTCCTACAATGAGCAGTTCTTC. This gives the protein CASSPSVNSYNEQFF.

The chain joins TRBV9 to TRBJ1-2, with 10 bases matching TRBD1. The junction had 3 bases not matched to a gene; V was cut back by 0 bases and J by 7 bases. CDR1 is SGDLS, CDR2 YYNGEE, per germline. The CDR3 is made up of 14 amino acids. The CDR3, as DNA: TGTGCCAGCAGCGTAGCAGGGACAGGGGCTGGCTACACCTTC. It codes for CASSVAGTGAGYTF.

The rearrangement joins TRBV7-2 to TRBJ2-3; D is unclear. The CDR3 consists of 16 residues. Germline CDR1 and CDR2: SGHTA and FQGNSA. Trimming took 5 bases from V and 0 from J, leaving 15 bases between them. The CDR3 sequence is CASSVQRRSSTDTQYF. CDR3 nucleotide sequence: TGTGCCAGCAGCGTGCAGCGTAGATCAAGCACAGATACGCAGTATTTT.

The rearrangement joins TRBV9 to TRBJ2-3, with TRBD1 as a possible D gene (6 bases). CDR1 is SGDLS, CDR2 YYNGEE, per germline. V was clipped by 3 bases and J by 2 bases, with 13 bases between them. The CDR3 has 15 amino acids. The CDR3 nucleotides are TGTGCCAGCAGCGCCAACCGGGACAACACAGATACGCAGTATTTT. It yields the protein CASSANRDNTDTQYF.

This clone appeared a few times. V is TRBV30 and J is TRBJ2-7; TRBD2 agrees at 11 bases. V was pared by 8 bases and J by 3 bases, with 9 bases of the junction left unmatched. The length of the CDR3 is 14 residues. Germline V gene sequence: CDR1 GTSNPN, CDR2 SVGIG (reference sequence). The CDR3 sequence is CAVNPTSGIYEQYF. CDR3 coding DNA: TGTGCCGTAAACCCGACTAGCGGGATCTACGAGCAGTACTTC. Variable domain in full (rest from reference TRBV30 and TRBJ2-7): SQTIHQWPATLVQPVGSPLSLECTVEGTSNPNLYWYRQAAGRGLQLLFYSVGIGQISSEVPQNLSASRPQDRQFILSSKKLLLSDSGFYLCAVNPTSGIYEQYFGPGTRLTVT.

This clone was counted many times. CDR3 bases: TGTGCCAGCAGCGGAGGCCAGGGACTAGCGGGTAATGAGCAGTTCTTC. It encodes CASSGGQGLAGNEQFF. This chain uses TRBV9 with TRBJ2-1; 12 bases fit TRBD2. J lost 7 bases, V lost 3 bases, and 8 bases had no gene match. The CDR3 consists of 16 residues. CDR1 is SGDLS and CDR2 is YYNGEE in the germline V gene.